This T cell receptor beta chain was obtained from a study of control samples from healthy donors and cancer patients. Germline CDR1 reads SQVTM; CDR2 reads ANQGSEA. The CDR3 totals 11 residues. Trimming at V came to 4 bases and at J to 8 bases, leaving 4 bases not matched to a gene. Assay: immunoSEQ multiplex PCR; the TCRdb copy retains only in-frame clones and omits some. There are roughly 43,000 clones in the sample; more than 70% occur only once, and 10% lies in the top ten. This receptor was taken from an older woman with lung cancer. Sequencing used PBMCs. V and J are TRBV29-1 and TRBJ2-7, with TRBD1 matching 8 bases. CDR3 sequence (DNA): TGCAGCGTTGGGACAGGGTATAAGCAGTACTTC. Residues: CSVGTGYKQYF.